One sample yielded the 13 T cell receptor beta chains listed below, sequenced in a study of blood T cell repertoires in COVID-19. Libraries were prepared by immunoSEQ multiplex PCR; TCRdb keeps only in-frame clonotypes and omits some of them. In the table there are 200,000 to 250,000 clones, under 85% of which are singletons. The sequenced sample consisted of peripheral blood. Source of these receptors: a woman aged 25 to 45 with COVID-19, enrolled during active disease.

This clone appeared a few times. Other DNA sequences in this specimen translate into the identical CDR3. The V gene is TRBV7-9, the J gene TRBJ1-1; D call uncertain. The ends were cut back, 5 bases at V and 0 bases at J, with 7 bases in the middle. Germline loops: CDR1 SEHNR, CDR2 FQNEAQ (reference sequence). The CDR3 runs to 13 residues. The CDR3 sequence: CASSLDMNTEAFF. CDR3 nucleotide sequence: TGTGCCAGCAGCCTAGATATGAACACTGAAGCTTTCTTT. Full variable domain (missing parts from reference TRBV7-9 and TRBJ1-1): DTGVSQNPRHKITKRGQNVTFRCDPISEHNRLYWYRQTLGQGPEFLTYFQNEAQLEKSRLLSDRFSAERPKGSFSTLEIQRTEQGDSAMYLCASSLDMNTEAFFGQGTRLTVV.

The chain recombines TRBV5-4 with TRBJ2-1, with a tentative D call TRBD1 (5 bases). Germline V CDR1 and CDR2: SGHNT, YYREEE (reference sequence). V shed 4 bases and J shed 4 bases, with 9 bases lying between them. The CDR3 is 13 residues long. CDR3 sequence reads: CASSTQGYNEQFF. The DNA for the CDR3 is TGTGCCAGCAGCACCCAGGGATACAATGAGCAGTTCTTC. The whole variable domain, filled in from reference TRBV5-4 and TRBJ2-1, reads ETGVTQSPTHLIKTRGQQVTLRCSSQSGHNTVSWYQQALGQGPQFIFQYYREEENGRGNFPPRFSGLQFPNYSSELNVNALELDDSALYLCASSTQGYNEQFFGPGTRLTVL.

V and J are TRBV18 and TRBJ1-4, with D hard to call. This CDR3 spans 15 amino acids. Germline V gene data show CDR1 as KGHSH and CDR2 as LQKENI. V lost 2 bases to trimming and J lost 8 bases, with 15 bases between them. The CDR3 spells CASSPGGSLDEKLFF. CDR3 DNA sequence: TGTGCCAGCTCACCAGGAGGGTCCCTCGACGAAAAACTGTTTTTT.

The chain combines TRBV4-1 with TRBJ1-1; no definite D call. From germline, CDR1 is MGHRA and CDR2 YSYEKL. The CDR3 spans 14 residues. Trimming stripped 4 bases from V and 1 base from J, with 10 bases between. As DNA, the CDR3 is TGCGCCAGCAGCCCCCTCCCGGGGAACACTGAAGCTTTCTTT. Amino acids: CASSPLPGNTEAFF.

In nucleotides, the CDR3 is TGTGCCAGCAGCAACCTCCTAGGGGCCCAGTACTTC. It is translated as CASSNLLGAQYF. The genes are TRBV5-6 and TRBJ2-5; perhaps TRBD1 as D (5 bases). Germline V lookup: CDR1 SGHDT, CDR2 YYEEEE. Between the trimmed V and J ends, which lost 4 bases and 9 bases, there was a span of 13 bases. This CDR3 is 12 amino acids long.

V usage is TRBV28 and J usage is TRBJ2-7; D is unclear. The CDR3 runs 13 residues. Germline CDR1 is MDHEN and CDR2 is SYDVKM. V lost 9 bases and J lost 2, with 14 bases in between. The chain's CDR3 is CASRQIRTYEQYF. CDR3 DNA: TGTGCCAGTAGACAAATACGCACCTACGAGCAGTACTTC.

This chain connects TRBV20-1 to TRBJ1-1; D call uncertain. Trimming left V 3 bases short and J 3 bases short, with 11 bases between. CDR1 is DFQATT, CDR2 SNEGSKA, per germline (reference sequence). The CDR3 covers 13 residues. This chain's CDR3 is CSASQVVDTEAFF. DNA of the CDR3: TGCAGTGCTAGTCAGGTAGTGGACACTGAAGCTTTCTTT.

The chain has TRBV5-5 and TRBJ2-7, with D unclear. Germline assignment: CDR1 SGHKS and CDR2 YYEKEE (reference sequence). V dropped 4 bases and J dropped 3 bases, with 14 bases sitting between them. CDR3 length: 14 residues. CDR3 in amino acids: CASSHPPRFYEQYF. Here the CDR3 DNA reads TGTGCCAGCAGCCACCCCCCCAGATTCTACGAGCAGTACTTC.

The chain employs TRBV12-3 or TRBV12-4 and TRBJ2-2; D is ambiguous. This CDR3 spans 12 amino acids. Trimming removed 7 bases at V and 6 bases at J, with 9 bases between. The CDR3 DNA sequence: TGTGCCAGCACACTTAGTCCCGGGGAGCTGTTTTTT. Translation gives CASTLSPGELFF.

The chain has TRBV6-2 or TRBV6-3 and TRBJ1-3; possible D gene TRBD1, 5 bases. Between the trimmed V and J ends, which lost 5 bases and 2 bases, there was a span of 10 bases. Germline V gives CDR1 MNHEY, CDR2 SVGEGT. The CDR3 contains 14 residues. The CDR3 loop is CASSLRQTGNTIYF. The CDR3 DNA follows: TGTGCCAGCAGTCTTAGACAGACTGGAAACACCATATATTTT.

The chain has TRBV7-9 and TRBJ1-2; 8 positions match TRBD1. V was pared by 5 bases and J by 6 bases, with 5 bases of the junction left unmatched. The CDR3 loop spans 13 amino acids. CDR1 is SEHNR, CDR2 FQNEAQ, per germline (reference sequence). Here the CDR3 reads CASSPGTGHGYTF. CDR3 bases: TGTGCCAGCAGCCCCGGGACAGGTCATGGCTACACCTTC.

The chain combines TRBV3-1 (or the pseudogene TRBV3-2) with TRBJ2-5; 7 bases agree with TRBD2. Germline lookup yields CDR1 LGHDT and CDR2 YNNKEL (reference sequence). V lost 0 bases, J lost 5 bases, and 9 bases stayed unmatched. This CDR3 is 16 amino acids long. DNA for the CDR3: TGTGCCAGCAGCCAAGAATCGAGGGAGGGATCTGAGACCCAGTACTTC. It is translated as CASSQESREGSETQYF.

This clone was seen ten or more times. The chain uses TRBV3-1 (or the pseudogene TRBV3-2) and TRBJ1-6; no reliable D call. CDR3 length: 14 amino acids. The V end lost 4 bases, the J end lost 7 bases, and 11 bases lay between the germline ends. Germline CDR1 reads LGHDT; CDR2 reads YNNKEL (reference sequence). CDR3 nucleotide sequence: TGTGCCAGCAGCCGTCCCGGGGAAAATTCACCCCTCCACTTT. Its protein is CASSRPGENSPLHF.